This record covers a single T cell receptor (beta chain). Its antigen is as yet unknown. Sequencing was performed with immunoSEQ multiplex PCR; in TCRdb, only in-frame clones are kept and a portion is missing. Of 60,000 to 80,000 clones in the sample, roughly 84% were seen once. The data were taken from a study of OX40 agonist ivuxolimab in advanced cancers. Study-level findings and limits: Clonal expansion in partial responders at 0.1-3.0 mg/kg ranked among the lowest. Low normalized T-cell clonal expansion was also seen in some nonresponders. Relative to CD4+, CD8+ T cells held more expanded clones on average. CD4+ and CD8+ blood T cells expanded clonally by week 6 at 0.1 to 3.0 mg/kg.

CDR1 and CDR2 (germline): SQVTM, ANQGSEA. This CDR3 has 13 residues. After removal of 5 bases from V and 6 bases from J, the junction contained 6 bases not matched to a gene. The TCR sequence derives from an adult with an advanced solid tumor such as melanoma, head and neck, liver or kidney cancer. This chain connects TRBV29-1 to TRBJ2-7; 11 positions agree with TRBD1. This sample comprised CD4+ or CD8+ T cells sorted from blood, obtained in a trial of the OX40 agonist ivuxolimab. The CDR3 DNA reads as TGCAGCGTTAAGCGGGACAGGGGGGGCGAGCAGTACTTC. It encodes CSVKRDRGGEQYF.